The 14 T cell receptor beta chains below were found in one sample sequenced in a study of beta chain features in type 1 diabetes. General observations from the study: Patients with Type 1 diabetes showed moderately but significantly shorter TCRB CDR3s in all four CD4+ subsets.

Which antigens these TCRs recognize remains unknown. TCRB transcripts that were expressed got sequenced, as all of the isolated RNA had been reverse transcribed. Repertoires were generated with immunoSEQ multiplex PCR, while TCRdb's copy carries only in-frame clones and drops some. The repertoire has more than 550,000 clones, over 13% of them found once; the top ten carry roughly 0.04%. The specimen sequenced was naive CD4+ T cells from blood. The source of these receptors is a man between 18 and 29 years old with type 1 diabetes.

This clone has a handful of counts. This chain links TRBV9 with TRBJ2-1, with 12 bases that match TRBD2. The germline gives CDR1 SGDLS, CDR2 YYNGEE. The V and J ends lost 0 bases and 0 bases, in that order; junction bases with no gene match: 10. This CDR3 spans 20 amino acids. The CDR3 reads CASSVAPSGGAVSSYNEQFF. The CDR3 DNA reads TGTGCCAGCAGCGTAGCCCCTAGCGGGGGGGCCGTTTCCTCCTACAATGAGCAGTTCTTC.

V and J are TRBV28 and TRBJ2-3, with a possible D match to TRBD1 (5 bases). CDR1 and CDR2 from the germline V gene are MDHEN and SYDVKM. V shed 3 bases and J shed 5 bases, with 12 bases lying between them. This CDR3 comprises 14 residues. Written as DNA, the CDR3 is TGTGCCAGCAGTTTGGGGCCGCCTCTAGATACGCAGTATTTT. It translates to CASSLGPPLDTQYF.

The chain is built from TRBV9 and TRBJ2-3; TRBD2 matches 9 bases. V lost 3 bases and J lost 5; bases outside the gene matches: 10. This CDR3 has 16 residues. The germline V gene encodes CDR1 SGDLS and CDR2 YYNGEE. In nucleotides, the CDR3 is TGTGCCAGCAGCGCCTCAGCGGGAGGAAAGGGAGATACGCAGTATTTT. This encodes CASSASAGGKGDTQYF.

This clone has more than one count but fewer than ten. The chain has TRBV4-3 and TRBJ1-1; TRBD1 matches at 7 bases. The trim removed 6 bases at V and 6 bases at J, leaving 7 bases unmatched. The CDR3 covers 13 residues. Germline CDR1 and CDR2: LGHNA and YSLEER. This CDR3 is CASSHGGQAEAFF. The CDR3, as DNA: TGCGCCAGCAGTCACGGCGGACAGGCTGAAGCTTTCTTT.

This clone was observed a handful of times. The gene calls are TRBV6-5 and TRBJ1-1; D may be TRBD1 (5 bases). Germline V gene data show CDR1 as MNHEY and CDR2 as SVGAGI. The CDR3 has 14 residues. Deletions cut 2 bases from V and 3 bases from J, with 10 bases between. The CDR3 here is CASSYGGSHTEAFF. The CDR3 DNA reads TGTGCCAGCAGTTACGGGGGGAGCCACACTGAAGCTTTCTTT.

The CDR3: CASSSKKAGDSQETQYF. Written as DNA, the CDR3 is TGTGCCAGCAGCTCCAAGAAGGCGGGGGACTCCCAAGAGACCCAGTACTTC. V usage is TRBV7-9 and J usage is TRBJ2-5; 7 bases fit TRBD2. The length of the CDR3 is 17 residues. The germline V gene encodes CDR1 SEHNR and CDR2 FQNEAQ (reference sequence). V was pared by 4 bases and J by 1 base, with 12 bases of the junction left unmatched.

V is TRBV28 and J is TRBJ2-7; D could derive from TRBD1 or TRBD2 (7 bases each). There are 15 residues in the CDR3. V dropped 5 bases and J dropped 2 bases, with 16 bases sitting between them. Per germline, CDR1 MDHEN and CDR2 SYDVKM. The CDR3, as DNA: TGTGCCAGCAGTACGGGGGGACAGCCGACCTACGAGCAGTACTTC. Translation: CASSTGGQPTYEQYF.

In this sample, this clone turned up a few times. V is TRBV7-2 and J is TRBJ2-1, with 7 bases matching TRBD1. This CDR3 comprises 14 residues. J lost 3 bases, V lost 4 bases, and 3 bases had no gene match. Germline V gene lookup returns CDR1 SGHTA and CDR2 FQGNSA. The CDR3 loop reads CASSSTGNYNEQFF. In nucleotides, the CDR3 is TGTGCCAGCAGCTCGACAGGGAACTACAATGAGCAGTTCTTC.

Only a few counts were recorded for this clone. The chain recombines TRBV29-1 with TRBJ2-5; D possibly corresponds to TRBD2 (5 bases). The CDR3 has 12 residues. The germline gives CDR1 SQVTM, CDR2 ANQGSEA. CDR3 residues: CTGVGKQETQYF. CDR3 bases: TGCACCGGCGTCGGGAAACAAGAGACCCAGTACTTC.

The CDR3 DNA reads TGTGCCAGCTCACTTCGTGGTCAGGGGAATGGCTACACCTTC. Amino acid sequence: CASSLRGQGNGYTF. The chain links TRBV18 to TRBJ1-2; D might be TRBD1 (6 bases). The CDR3 runs to 14 residues. V was shortened by 4 bases and J by 6 bases, with 15 bases between the two germline ends. Germline CDR1 KGHSH, CDR2 LQKENI.

The chain combines TRBV4-3 with TRBJ2-3; 9 nucleotides align to TRBD1. The CDR3 runs to 17 residues. Germline CDR1 is LGHNA and CDR2 is YSLEER. V dropped 3 bases and J dropped 3; count of bases not matched to a gene: 10. The CDR3 reads CASSQEGQGLLTDTQYF. The CDR3 bases are TGCGCCAGCAGCCAGGAAGGACAGGGGTTACTAACAGATACGCAGTATTTT.

The chain carries TRBV7-2 and TRBJ2-5; D is ambiguous. The V gene lost 0 bases and the J gene lost 0 bases, with 8 bases spanning the gap. The CDR3 has 15 amino acids. CDR1 and CDR2 from the germline V gene are SGHTA and FQGNSA. CDR3 bases: TGTGCCAGCAGCTTAGCGCCGGCCTACCAAGAGACCCAGTACTTC. Amino acid sequence: CASSLAPAYQETQYF.

The rearrangement joins TRBV28 to TRBJ2-6; no reliable D call. Germline V gene data show CDR1 as MDHEN and CDR2 as SYDVKM. The CDR3 runs 16 residues. V was cut by 1 base and J by 0 bases, with 7 bases left in between. The CDR3 nucleotides read TGTGCCAGCAGTTTATACTCTAGCTCTGGGGCCAACGTCCTGACTTTC. Residues: CASSLYSSSGANVLTF.

V usage is TRBV7-2 and J usage is TRBJ2-3, with TRBD2 identical over 12 bases. With 5 bases clipped from V and 6 bases from J, the junction kept 9 bases outside the gene matches. Germline loops: CDR1 SGHTA, CDR2 FQGNSA. CDR3 size: 16 residues. CDR3 in amino acids: CASSPLLAGGRDTQYF. The CDR3 bases are TGTGCCAGCAGCCCATTACTAGCGGGAGGTAGGGATACGCAGTATTTT.